Presented here are 5 T cell receptor beta chains from one specimen sequenced in a study of blood T cells in healthy people across ages. A second PCR of about 7 to 12 cycles used a sample-barcoded 5' primer and a J-beta primer mix. TCRdb independently ran MiXCR on the 5' RACE reads; one entry per CDR3 protein. The top ten clones hold more than 20% of a sample with 1.5 million to 2 million distinct CDR3 sequences, roughly 43% of them seen once. The sequencing input was blood. The receptors originated from a human donor in good health.

This rearrangement joins TRBV29-1 to TRBJ1-1; D is uncertain. The CDR3 loop spans 11 amino acids. The V gene lost 4 bases and the J gene lost 10 bases, with 13 bases spanning the gap. Germline V CDR1 and CDR2: SQVTM, ANQGSEA. CDR3 loop: CSVGNSKRAFF. The CDR3 DNA reads as TGCAGCGTTGGAAACAGTAAGAGAGCTTTCTTT.

The chain is built from TRBV29-1 and TRBJ1-4; 8 positions match TRBD1. This CDR3 comprises 15 residues. In germline, CDR1 is SQVTM, CDR2 ANQGSEA. V lost 4 bases, J lost 3 bases, and 7 bases stayed unmatched. Here the CDR3 DNA reads TGCAGCGTTGCGGTCACAGGGGGAGCTAATGAAAAACTGTTTTTT. Amino acid sequence: CSVAVTGGANEKLFF.

The V gene is TRBV6-2 or TRBV6-3, the J gene TRBJ1-2; D is undetermined. Germline values: CDR1 MNHEY, CDR2 SVGEGT. The CDR3 is made up of 13 amino acids. Trimming shortened V by 8 bases and J by 8 bases, and 18 bases separated the two germline ends. CDR3: CASGPLPQKGYTF. The CDR3 region has the DNA TGTGCCAGCGGGCCGCTCCCGCAGAAAGGCTACACCTTC.

The gene calls are TRBV7-9 and TRBJ2-5, with 7 bases that match TRBD1. The CDR3 is 14 residues long. J lost 5 bases, V lost 7 bases, and 10 bases had no gene match. Germline loops: CDR1 SEHNR, CDR2 FQNEAQ (reference sequence). The CDR3 reads CASNRQGLRETQYF. The CDR3 DNA follows: TGTGCCAGCAACCGACAGGGTTTAAGGGAGACCCAGTACTTC.

There are a few counts of this clonotype. The V gene is TRBV20-1, the J gene TRBJ2-7; 8 bases line up with TRBD1. The V gene end was trimmed by 0 bases and the J gene end by 2 bases; junction bases not matched to a gene: 9. Germline CDR1 and CDR2: DFQATT and SNEGSKA (reference sequence). CDR3 length: 16 residues. In DNA, the CDR3 is TGCAGTGCTAGAGATCGAGGGGACAGGATCACCTACGAGCAGTACTTC. Translated, it gives CSARDRGDRITYEQYF.